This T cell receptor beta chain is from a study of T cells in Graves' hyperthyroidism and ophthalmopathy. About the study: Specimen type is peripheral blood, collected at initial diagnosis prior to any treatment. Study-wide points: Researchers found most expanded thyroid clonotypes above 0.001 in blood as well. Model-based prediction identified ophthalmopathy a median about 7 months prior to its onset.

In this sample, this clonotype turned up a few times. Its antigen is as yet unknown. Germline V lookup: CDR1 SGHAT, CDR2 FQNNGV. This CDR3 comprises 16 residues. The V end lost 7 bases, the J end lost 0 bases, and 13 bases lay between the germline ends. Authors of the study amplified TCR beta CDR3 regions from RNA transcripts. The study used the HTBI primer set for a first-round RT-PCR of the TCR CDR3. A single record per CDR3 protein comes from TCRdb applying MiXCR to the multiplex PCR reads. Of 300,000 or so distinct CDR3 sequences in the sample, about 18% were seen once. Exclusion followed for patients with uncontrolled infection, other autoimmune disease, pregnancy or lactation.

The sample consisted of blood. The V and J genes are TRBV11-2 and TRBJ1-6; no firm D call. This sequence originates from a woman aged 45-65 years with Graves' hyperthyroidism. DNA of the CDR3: TGTGCCAGCAAGGACGGCCAAAGCTCCTATAATTCACCCCTCCACTTT. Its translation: CASKDGQSSYNSPLHF.